The 13 T cell receptor beta chains listed next were all sequenced from one sample in a study of CD4 and CD8 cells across lung adenocarcinoma regions. TCRdb processed the PCR reads anew with MiXCR; each CDR3 protein has one entry. This sample has 7,400 or so distinct CDR3 sequences, with roughly 40% found just once. Sequenced input: CD4+ T cells from the margin of a lung tumor. These receptors all come from a male donor with lung adenocarcinoma. The CD4 and CD8 labels of this study may be unreliable.

Concerning this clonotype: A much more abundant neighbour one base away suggests this may be a read error. The V and J genes are TRBV6-1 and TRBJ2-1; D possibly uses TRBD1 or TRBD2 (6 bases each). The V gene lost 1 base and the J gene lost 10 bases, with 17 bases spanning the gap. Germline lookup yields CDR1 MNHNS and CDR2 SASEGT. This CDR3 comprises 15 residues. The CDR3 DNA reads TGTGCCAGCAGTGAAGTGGGGGGCTCATCTGACGAGCAGTTCTTC. Its translation: CASSEVGGSSDEQFF.

Worth noting for this clonotype: A much larger clone sits a single nucleotide away, making a read error possible. The rearrangement links TRBV20-1 to TRBJ2-1; weak D call: TRBD1 (6 bases). The J call may be in error: the DNA end matches TRBJ2-7 better. CDR1 is DFQATT and CDR2 is SNEGSKA in the germline V gene (reference sequence). There are 12 residues in the CDR3. The CDR3 DNA follows: TGCAGTGCCCGTGTGGGGGACAATGAGCAGTACTTC. This translates into CSARVGDNEQYF.

This chain connects TRBV27 to TRBJ2-3; D not resolved. This CDR3 comprises 16 residues. Trimming cost V 6 bases and J 12 bases, with 28 bases left between them. Per germline, CDR1 MNHEY and CDR2 SMNVEV (reference sequence). This CDR3 is CASRGLGQPLVETQYF. The DNA for the CDR3 is TGTGCCAGCAGGGGGTTAGGGCAGCCTCTCGTAGAGACCCAGTATTTT.

The table lists this clonotype with a few counts. The rearrangement uses TRBV5-1 and TRBJ2-3, with D possibly being TRBD1 or TRBD2 (5 bases each). CDR1 is SGHRS and CDR2 is YFSETQ in the germline V gene. V was cut by 8 bases and J by 2 bases, with 18 bases left in between. The CDR3 contains 15 residues. CDR3 region: CASLTRGAPTDTQYF. The CDR3, as DNA: TGCGCCAGTCTAACCCGAGGGGCCCCCACAGATACGCAGTATTTT.

Turning to this clonotype: A junction boundary mismatches the germline segment, possibly from a read error. The chain links TRBV6-1 to TRBJ1-5; no firm D call. This CDR3 region has 12 residues. CDR1 and CDR2 (germline): MNHNS, SASEGT. The CDR3 nucleotides are TGTGCCAGCGGGCACTGCAATCAGCCCCACCACTTT. Translation: CASGHCNQPHHF.

The rearrangement uses TRBV7-2 and TRBJ2-1; TRBD2 is a possible D gene (6 bases). Germline assignment: CDR1 SGHTA and CDR2 FQGNSA. V dropped 4 bases and J dropped 3 bases, with 16 bases sitting between them. This CDR3 has 16 residues. The chain's CDR3 is CASSYKGGLSYNEQFF. CDR3 coding DNA: TGTGCCAGCAGCTATAAGGGAGGTCTCAGCTACAATGAGCAGTTCTTC.

The CDR3 spells CASRATGGAGGCGPETQYF. The DNA for the CDR3 is TGTGCCAGCAGAGCCACGGGGGGGGCGGGGGGGTGTGGCCCAGAGACCCAGTATTTT. The rearrangement uses TRBV27 and TRBJ2-5, with 9 positions matching TRBD2. Matching the DNA end better, TRBJ2-3 makes the J call doubtful. The germline V gene has CDR1 MNHEY and CDR2 SMNVEV (reference sequence). The CDR3 contains 19 residues.

J is TRBJ2-3 and V is TRBV12-3 or TRBV12-4, with D maybe TRBD2 (6 bases). The CDR3 loop spans 14 amino acids. CDR3 nucleotides: TGTGCGGGCAGCGGGCAGGGTAGCGCAGATACGCAGTATTTT. This sequence encodes CAGSGQGSADTQYF.

This clonotype was seen at least ten times. The chain links TRBV27 to TRBJ2-1; D possibly corresponds to TRBD2 (6 bases). V lost 8 bases and J 4 bases, leaving 18 bases between the germline ends. Looked up from germline, CDR1 is MNHEY and CDR2 is SMNVEV (reference sequence). The CDR3 sequence is 15 residues long. The CDR3 protein is CASRAGPQIYNEQFF. CDR3 sequence (DNA): TGTGCCAGCCGGGCGGGACCCCAAATTTACAATGAGCAGTTCTTC.

Sample share makes this clonotype medium-sized. This chain joins TRBV6-1 and TRBJ2-1; 9 bases match TRBD2. The J call could be wrong; TRBJ2-7 is a better fit for the DNA end. Germline values: CDR1 MNHNS, CDR2 SASEGT. The CDR3 runs to 15 residues. The CDR3 reads CASTGSGGRAREQYF. The CDR3 coding sequence is TGTGCCAGCACCGGGTCTGGCGGGAGGGCGAGGGAGCAGTACTTC.

The CDR3 bases are TGTGCCAGCAGCCCTGGGTGGGGGGCCAGCACAGATACGCAGTATTTT. Protein: CASSPGWGASTDTQYF. The chain is built from TRBV7-6 and TRBJ2-3; the D call may be TRBD1 or TRBD2 (6 bases each). V shed 5 bases and J shed 0 bases, with 15 bases lying between them. The germline V gene has CDR1 SGHVS and CDR2 FNYEAQ. The CDR3 spans 16 residues.

Note on this clonotype: The junction departs from germline at one end; a sequencing error may be responsible. The V gene is TRBV20-1, the J gene TRBJ2-3, with 10 positions matching TRBD2. The CDR3 length is 16 residues. Germline loops: CDR1 DFQATT, CDR2 SNEGSKA (reference sequence). CDR3 coding DNA: TGCAGTGCCATCGTAGCGGGGGGCCCAGGCACAGAGACGCAGTATTTT. Translating gives CSAIVAGGPGTETQYF.

This chain uses TRBV9 with TRBJ2-5; the match to TRBD2 covers 8 bases. This CDR3 is 14 amino acids long. The germline CDR1 and CDR2 sequences are SGDLS and YYNGEE. This CDR3 is CAGSGGADQETQYF. CDR3 DNA: TGTGCGGGCAGCGGGGGCGCGGACCAAGAGACCCAGTACTTC.